Below are 31 T cell receptor beta chains sequenced from a single sample in a study of beta chain features in type 1 diabetes (dated by TCRdb to the late 2010s). General findings and caveats noted by the study authors: Type 1 diabetes patients showed a moderate but significant shortening of TCRB CDR3 length in all four CD4+ subsets.

Library generation was performed with the immunoSEQ multiplex PCR assay. The entire amount of isolated RNA was reverse transcribed using the High Capacity cDNA Reverse Transcription Kit, so the sequenced TCRB transcripts were expressed ones. TCRdb's version of the immuneACCESS table is confined to in-frame rearrangements and falls short of the full clone set. An unresolved V gene accounts for under half of the shortfall where checked; the remainder is of unknown origin. The sample table records 300,000 to 350,000 clones; about 14% of these occur just once. The top ten clones comprise approximately 0.016% of the sample. The antigens these receptors bind are not known. The sequenced material came from naive CD4+ T cells from blood. Per the publication, the cell subset or site label means: true naive CD4+ T cells. The source is a young woman with type 1 diabetes.

The chain uses TRBV30 and TRBJ1-1; D possibly corresponds to TRBD1 (5 bases). The germline gives CDR1 GTSNPN, CDR2 SVGIG (reference sequence). V lost 5 bases and J lost 10, with 11 bases in between. The CDR3 covers 10 residues. The CDR3 coding sequence is TGTGCCTGGGAAAACGGGGGAGCTTTCTTT. It translates to CAWENGGAFF.

This clone was picked up a small number of times. The V gene is TRBV6-6, the J gene TRBJ1-2; the D is unclear. Between the trimmed V and J ends, which lost 0 bases and 7 bases, there was a span of 15 bases. CDR1 is MNHNY, CDR2 SVGAGI, per germline (reference sequence). The CDR3 spans 15 residues. The CDR3 is CASSYSRLREGGYTF. The CDR3 coding sequence is TGTGCCAGCAGTTACTCGAGACTAAGGGAGGGTGGCTACACCTTC.

In its sample, this clone was seen a few times. J is TRBJ2-7 and V is TRBV7-2, with 12 bases that match TRBD2. The CDR3 is made up of 13 amino acids. Germline values: CDR1 SGHTA, CDR2 FQGNSA. CDR3 sequence: CASSLAGGNEQYV. The CDR3, as DNA: TGTGCCAGCAGCCTAGCGGGAGGGAACGAGCAGTACGTC.

This clone came up a few times. This chain joins TRBV9 and TRBJ2-5; the match to TRBD2 covers 7 bases. The CDR3 length is 16 residues. Looked up from germline, CDR1 is SGDLS and CDR2 is YYNGEE. J gave up 3 bases and V 6 bases, and 14 bases lay outside the gene matches. CDR3 in DNA: TGTGCCAGCACCAAGGCCGGTGGCGGGAGTAAAGAGACCCAGTACTTC. Its protein product is CASTKAGGGSKETQYF.

V is TRBV2 and J is TRBJ2-2; no clear D gene. Looked up from germline, CDR1 is SNHLY and CDR2 is FYNNEI. There are 12 residues in the CDR3. V shed 8 bases and J shed 4 bases, with 8 bases lying between them. The chain's CDR3 is CASVEITGELFF. The CDR3 DNA sequence: TGTGCCAGCGTCGAGATCACCGGGGAGCTGTTTTTT.

The V call is TRBV6-5, the J call TRBJ2-1, with D maybe TRBD2 (5 bases). The V end lost 4 bases, the J end lost 6 bases, and 10 bases lay between the germline ends. The CDR3 contains 13 residues. The germline CDR1 and CDR2 sequences are MNHEY and SVGAGI. The CDR3 loop reads CASSSWEFNEQFF. The CDR3 bases are TGTGCCAGCAGTTCATGGGAGTTCAATGAGCAGTTCTTC.

The chain is built from TRBV29-1 and TRBJ1-5; D uncertain. The V end lost 4 bases, the J end lost 1 base, and 5 bases lay between the germline ends. CDR1 and CDR2 (germline): SQVTM, ANQGSEA. The CDR3 spans 12 residues. The CDR3 DNA reads TGCAGCGTTGTTGAGAGCAATCAGCCCCAGCATTTT. It translates to CSVVESNQPQHF.

A few counts support this clone. J is TRBJ1-5 and V is TRBV28, with 7 bases that match TRBD1. Germline V gene lookup returns CDR1 MDHEN and CDR2 SYDVKM. This CDR3 region has 15 residues. V gave up 6 bases and J gave up 3 bases; unmatched junction bases: 8. DNA of the CDR3: TGTGCCAGCAGGGATGCGGGACAGTACAATCAGCCCCAGCATTTT. Residues: CASRDAGQYNQPQHF.

The genes are TRBV11-1 and TRBJ2-5, with D perhaps matching TRBD2 (6 bases). Germline V gives CDR1 SGHAT, CDR2 FQDESV (reference sequence). This CDR3 comprises 17 residues. V was clipped by 6 bases and J by 5 bases, with 25 bases between them. The CDR3 region is CASSQTRSGGRIETQYF. DNA for the CDR3: TGTGCCAGCAGTCAAACCCGCTCCGGGGGTAGGATTGAGACCCAGTACTTC.

This clone has a handful of counts. CDR3 coding DNA: TGCGCCAGCCACGGGGGTGTCTCCAAAAACATTCAGTACTTC. It encodes CASHGGVSKNIQYF. The chain uses TRBV5-1 and TRBJ2-4; maybe TRBD2 (6 bases). This CDR3 is built from 14 residues. Trimming pared 7 bases from V and 2 bases from J, leaving 13 bases between. Germline V CDR1 and CDR2: SGHRS, YFSETQ.

This clone was seen a single time. The V gene is TRBV7-8, the J gene TRBJ1-1; 7 bases are shared with TRBD1. Unmatched junction bases numbered 6, after V lost 5 bases and J lost 0 bases. CDR1 and CDR2 from the germline V gene are SGHVS and FQNEAQ. CDR3 length equals 15 residues. The CDR3 here is CASSLPGQMNTEAFF. The CDR3 DNA is TGTGCCAGCAGCCTCCCGGGACAGATGAACACTGAAGCTTTCTTT.

CDR3 loop: CASSRIDRDTEAFF. CDR3 nucleotide sequence: TGTGCCAGCAGCCGAATAGACAGAGACACTGAAGCTTTCTTT. The rearrangement links TRBV7-6 to TRBJ1-1; TRBD1 might be the D (5 bases). This CDR3 region has 14 residues. Trimming stripped 5 bases from V and 3 bases from J, with 13 bases between. Germline loops: CDR1 SGHVS, CDR2 FNYEAQ.

V usage is TRBV7-6 and J usage is TRBJ2-3; 12 bases line up with TRBD2. This CDR3 region has 16 residues. CDR1 and CDR2 (germline): SGHVS, FNYEAQ. J was trimmed by 2 bases and V by 5 bases; bases with no gene match: 5. The CDR3 loop is CASSLTSGRITDTQYF. The CDR3 DNA is TGTGCCAGCAGCCTGACTAGCGGGAGAATCACAGATACGCAGTATTTT.

This clone was seen only once. The V call is TRBV2, the J call TRBJ1-5, with D possibly matching TRBD1 (6 bases). The CDR3 length is 13 residues. Trimming pared 5 bases from V and 4 bases from J, leaving 9 bases between. Germline CDR1 reads SNHLY; CDR2 reads FYNNEI. CDR3 amino acids: CASSWTVNQPQHF. Here the CDR3 DNA reads TGTGCCAGCAGTTGGACAGTTAATCAGCCCCAGCATTTT.

This clone was detected a few times. The rearrangement uses TRBV6-5 and TRBJ1-3, with TRBD1 identical over 9 bases. The CDR3 is 15 amino acids. Looked up from germline, CDR1 is MNHEY and CDR2 is SVGAGI. J was trimmed by 7 bases and V by 3 bases; bases with no gene match: 7. The CDR3 DNA sequence: TGTGCCAGCAGTTATTGGTCAGGACAGGGGAACACCATATATTTT. The encoded protein is CASSYWSGQGNTIYF.

This clone was seen a handful of times. This sequence joins TRBV9 and TRBJ2-3; D may be TRBD2 (5 bases). CDR3 size: 14 residues. Germline lookup yields CDR1 SGDLS and CDR2 YYNGEE. Deletions cut 1 base from V and 2 bases from J, with 8 bases between. This chain's CDR3 is CASSVRAVTDTQYF. The CDR3 DNA sequence: TGTGCCAGCAGCGTACGAGCGGTCACAGATACGCAGTATTTT.

The chain has TRBV14 and TRBJ2-1; D is perhaps TRBD2 (6 bases). Trimming removed 1 base from V and 10 bases from J, with 26 bases in between. The V gene's germline CDR1 is SGHDN and CDR2 FVKESK. The CDR3 runs to 18 residues. Written as DNA, the CDR3 is TGTGCCAGCAGCCAAGTGTTGGAGGGTGGTGTCACCACGGCCGAGCAGTTCTTC. Its translation is CASSQVLEGGVTTAEQFF.

In its sample, this clone was seen a few times. The chain has TRBV19 and TRBJ1-2; tentatively, D is TRBD1 (6 bases). This CDR3 spans 12 amino acids. V shed 3 bases and J shed 8 bases, with 10 bases lying between them. CDR1 LNHDA and CDR2 SQIVND come from the germline V gene (reference sequence). The CDR3 loop is CASSIRGGGYTF. The CDR3 coding sequence is TGTGCCAGTAGTATTAGGGGGGGAGGCTACACCTTC.

This clone has a handful of counts. This rearrangement joins TRBV9 to TRBJ2-2; possibly TRBD2 for D (6 bases). The germline V gene has CDR1 SGDLS and CDR2 YYNGEE. This CDR3 is 15 amino acids long. The germline V and J ends were trimmed by 2 bases and 6 bases, with 14 bases remaining between them. The CDR3 here is CASSVHRAGSGELFF. Written as DNA, the CDR3 is TGTGCCAGCAGCGTCCACCGAGCGGGCTCCGGGGAGCTGTTTTTT.

This clone was seen more than once but under ten times. The V call is TRBV5-6, the J call TRBJ2-1; 13 nucleotides match TRBD2. CDR1 is SGHDT, CDR2 YYEEEE, per germline. Losses at the gene ends were 5 bases for V and 9 bases for J; bases not matched to a gene: 8. CDR3 length: 15 amino acids. The CDR3 is CASRLLAGGPGEQFF. CDR3 DNA: TGTGCCAGCAGGTTACTAGCGGGAGGGCCAGGTGAGCAGTTCTTC. The complete variable domain, with remaining parts taken from reference TRBV5-6 and TRBJ2-1, reads DAGVTQSPTHLIKTRGQQVTLRCSPKSGHDTVSWYQQALGQGPQFIFQYYEEEERQRGNFPDRFSGHQFPNYSSELNVNALLLGDSALYLCASRLLAGGPGEQFFGPGTRLTVL.

This clone was seen more than once but under ten times. This sequence joins TRBV7-2 and TRBJ2-5; TRBD2 matches at 10 bases. The V gene end was trimmed by 0 bases and the J gene end by 13 bases; junction bases not matched to a gene: 8. The CDR3 is 14 residues long. CDR1 SGHTA and CDR2 FQGNSA come from the germline V gene. The CDR3 spells CASSLAPSGSPSYF. DNA for the CDR3: TGTGCCAGCAGCTTAGCCCCTAGCGGGAGTCCGTCGTACTTC.

V and J are TRBV9 and TRBJ2-7; a possible D gene is TRBD2 (6 bases). The CDR3 covers 18 residues. Trimming left V 2 bases short and J 2 bases short, with 23 bases between. Per the germline V gene, CDR1 is SGDLS and CDR2 is YYNGEE. CDR3 sequence (DNA): TGTGCCAGCAGCGTCCCCCCGGGGGAGAAGGAGGAGGCCTACGAGCAGTACTTC. Its protein is CASSVPPGEKEEAYEQYF.

The V call is TRBV7-3, the J call TRBJ2-1; TRBD2 is a possible D gene (6 bases). This CDR3 has 15 residues. Trimming stripped 0 bases from V and 4 bases from J, with 10 bases between. CDR1 SGHTA and CDR2 FQGTGA come from the germline V gene. This chain's CDR3 is CASSLTSGFYNEQFF. The CDR3 nucleotides are TGTGCCAGCAGCTTAACTAGCGGCTTTTACAATGAGCAGTTCTTC.

This clone was seen a few times. CDR3 residues: CASSVSAGGTDTQYF. CDR3 coding DNA: TGTGCCAGCAGCGTGTCGGCGGGAGGCACAGATACGCAGTATTTT. V gene TRBV9 combines with J gene TRBJ2-3, with 7 bases matching TRBD2. Per germline, CDR1 SGDLS and CDR2 YYNGEE. With V trimmed by 2 bases and J by 1 base, 4 bases remained unmatched. This CDR3 is 15 amino acids long.

V usage is TRBV6-5 and J usage is TRBJ1-5; D possibly corresponds to TRBD1 (6 bases). Germline V gives CDR1 MNHEY, CDR2 SVGAGI. Trimming cost V 5 bases and J 6 bases, with 17 bases left between them. The CDR3 is 15 amino acids. This CDR3 is CASSATGNQVQPQHF. The CDR3 nucleotides are TGTGCCAGCAGTGCTACAGGGAATCAAGTTCAGCCCCAGCATTTT.

This clone was observed a few times. The V gene is TRBV6-6, the J gene TRBJ1-1, with TRBD1 as a possible D gene (6 bases). The CDR3 contains 15 residues. V lost 5 bases and J lost 1, with 14 bases in between. Germline CDR1 and CDR2: MNHNY and SVGAGI (reference sequence). This CDR3 reads CASSTYREGNTEAFF. The CDR3 DNA reads TGTGCCAGCAGTACGTACAGGGAGGGGAACACTGAAGCTTTCTTT.

This clone was counted between two and nine times. This sequence joins TRBV30 and TRBJ2-5; maybe TRBD2 (6 bases). This CDR3 has 14 amino acids. V lost 0 bases and J 7 bases, leaving 15 bases between the germline ends. Per the germline V gene, CDR1 is GTSNPN and CDR2 is SVGIG (reference sequence). The CDR3 sequence: CAWSVEESSGTQYF. CDR3 coding DNA: TGTGCCTGGAGTGTAGAGGAGAGTAGCGGGACCCAGTACTTC.

The genes are TRBV18 and TRBJ2-1; 9 bases line up with TRBD1. V trimming: 6 bases; J trimming: 2 bases; junction bases outside the gene matches: 5. CDR1 and CDR2 from the germline V gene are KGHSH and LQKENI. The CDR3 spans 15 residues. CDR3 region: CASSVGTGPYNEQFF. The CDR3 DNA reads as TGTGCCAGCTCTGTGGGGACAGGGCCCTACAATGAGCAGTTCTTC. The full variable domain, with the rest looked up from reference TRBV18 and TRBJ2-1, is NAGVMQNPRHLVRRRGQEARLRCSPMKGHSHVYWYRQLPEEGLKFMVYLQKENIIDESGMPKERFSAEFPKEGPSILRIQQVVRGDSAAYFCASSVGTGPYNEQFFGPGTRLTVL.

CDR3 sequence: CASSPGQTMNTGELFF. For the CDR3, the DNA is TGTGCCAGCAGCCCCGGACAGACAATGAACACCGGGGAGCTGTTTTTT. V gene TRBV7-2 combines with J gene TRBJ2-2; tentatively, D is TRBD1 (6 bases). Deletions cut 5 bases from V and 1 base from J, with 14 bases between. Looked up from germline, CDR1 is SGHTA and CDR2 is FQGNSA. The CDR3 contains 16 residues.

This clone was found a few times. This sequence joins TRBV7-2 and TRBJ2-1; TRBD2 agrees at 9 bases. J was trimmed by 4 bases and V by 4 bases; bases with no gene match: 5. CDR3 length: 15 amino acids. Germline V gives CDR1 SGHTA, CDR2 FQGNSA. CDR3 sequence (DNA): TGTGCCAGCAGCTCCATGGGACTAGCTTACAATGAGCAGTTCTTC. The encoded protein is CASSSMGLAYNEQFF.

This clone was counted a few times. The V and J genes are TRBV19 and TRBJ2-3; TRBD1 matches 8 bases. The germline gives CDR1 LNHDA, CDR2 SQIVND (reference sequence). Trimming at V came to 2 bases and at J to 4 bases, leaving 8 bases not matched to a gene. The CDR3 sequence is 16 residues long. The CDR3 nucleotides read TGTGCCAGTAGTATACAGGGGGCTTTCTCCGCAGATACGCAGTATTTT. It translates to CASSIQGAFSADTQYF. The full variable domain, in which reference TRBV19 and TRBJ2-3 provide the parts outside the CDR3, is DGGITQSPKYLFRKEGQNVTLSCEQNLNHDAMYWYRQDPGQGLRLIYYSQIVNDFQKGDIAEGYSVSREKKESFPLTVTSAQKNPTAFYLCASSIQGAFSADTQYFGPGTRLTVL.